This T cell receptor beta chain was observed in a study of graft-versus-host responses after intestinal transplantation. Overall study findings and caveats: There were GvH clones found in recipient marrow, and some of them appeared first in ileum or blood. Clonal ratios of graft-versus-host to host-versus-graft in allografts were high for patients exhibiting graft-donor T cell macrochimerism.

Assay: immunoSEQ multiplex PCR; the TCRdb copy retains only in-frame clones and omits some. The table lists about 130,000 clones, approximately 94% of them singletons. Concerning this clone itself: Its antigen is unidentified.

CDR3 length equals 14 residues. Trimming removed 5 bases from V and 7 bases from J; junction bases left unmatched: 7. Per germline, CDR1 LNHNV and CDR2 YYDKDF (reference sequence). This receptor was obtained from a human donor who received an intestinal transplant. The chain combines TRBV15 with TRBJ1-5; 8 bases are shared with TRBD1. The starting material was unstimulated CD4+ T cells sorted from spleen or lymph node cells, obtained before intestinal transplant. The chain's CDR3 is CATSRRTGKQPQHF. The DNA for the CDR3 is TGTGCCACCAGCCGCCGGACAGGGAAACAGCCCCAGCATTTT.